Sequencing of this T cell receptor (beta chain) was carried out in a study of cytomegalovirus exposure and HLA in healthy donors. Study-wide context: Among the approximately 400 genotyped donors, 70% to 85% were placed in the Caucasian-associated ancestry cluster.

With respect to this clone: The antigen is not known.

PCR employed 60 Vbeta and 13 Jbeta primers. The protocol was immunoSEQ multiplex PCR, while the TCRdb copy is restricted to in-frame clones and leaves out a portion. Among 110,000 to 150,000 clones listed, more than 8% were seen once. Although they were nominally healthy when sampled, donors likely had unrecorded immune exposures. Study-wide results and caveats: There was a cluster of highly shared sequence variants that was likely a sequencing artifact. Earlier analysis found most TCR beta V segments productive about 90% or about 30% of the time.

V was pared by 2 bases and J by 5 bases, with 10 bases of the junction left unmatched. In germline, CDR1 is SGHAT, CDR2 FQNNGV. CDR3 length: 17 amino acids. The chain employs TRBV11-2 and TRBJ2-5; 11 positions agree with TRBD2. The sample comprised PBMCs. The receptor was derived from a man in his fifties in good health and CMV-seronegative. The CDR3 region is CASSLWDSGGAGETQYF. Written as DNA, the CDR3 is TGTGCCAGCAGCTTATGGGATAGCGGGGGGGCGGGGGAGACCCAGTACTTC.